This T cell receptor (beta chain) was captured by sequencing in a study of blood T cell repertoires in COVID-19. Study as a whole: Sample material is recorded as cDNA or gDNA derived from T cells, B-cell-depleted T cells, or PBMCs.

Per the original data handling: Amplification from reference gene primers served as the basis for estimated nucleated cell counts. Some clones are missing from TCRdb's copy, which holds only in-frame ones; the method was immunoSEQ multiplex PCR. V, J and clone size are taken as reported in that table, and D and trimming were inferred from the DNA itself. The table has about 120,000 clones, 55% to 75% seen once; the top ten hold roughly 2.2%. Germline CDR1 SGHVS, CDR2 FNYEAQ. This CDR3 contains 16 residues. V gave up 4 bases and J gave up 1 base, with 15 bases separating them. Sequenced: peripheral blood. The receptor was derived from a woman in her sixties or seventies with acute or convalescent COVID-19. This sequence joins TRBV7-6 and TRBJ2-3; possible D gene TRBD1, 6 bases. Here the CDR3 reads CASSSTGFVGTDTQYF. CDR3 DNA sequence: TGTGCCAGCAGCTCCACAGGGTTTGTGGGCACAGATACGCAGTATTTT.